A single sample gave rise to the 22 T cell receptor beta chains below, sequenced in a study of blood T cells in healthy people across ages. The authors ran a second PCR of roughly 7 to 11 cycles using a sample-barcoded 5' primer and a J-beta primer mix. TCRdb independently ran MiXCR on the 5' RACE reads; one entry per CDR3 protein. The table has approximately 670,000 distinct CDR3 sequences, 35% to 50% seen once. Input material: blood. The receptors come from a man older than 75 in good health.

V and J are TRBV6-1 and TRBJ2-1; D might be TRBD1 (5 bases). Germline assignment: CDR1 MNHNS and CDR2 SASEGT. The CDR3 has 13 amino acids. The V gene lost 5 bases and the J gene lost 7 bases, with 12 bases spanning the gap. CDR3 in amino acids: CASSQGVLNEQFF. CDR3 coding DNA: TGTGCCAGCAGTCAAGGGGTCTTAAATGAGCAGTTCTTC.

This chain joins TRBV3-1 and TRBJ1-6; 7 nucleotides align to TRBD1. Per the germline V gene, CDR1 is LGHDT and CDR2 is YNNKEL (reference sequence). The CDR3 sequence is 14 residues long. V dropped 9 bases and J dropped 16; count of bases not matched to a gene: 18. In nucleotides, the CDR3 is TGTGCCAGTTCCGGATCCGCAGGCCGGGACAGTCTCCACTTT. Its translation: CASSGSAGRDSLHF.

The chain is built from TRBV9 and TRBJ2-5, with 13 nucleotides matching TRBD2. V lost 3 bases to trimming and J lost 5 bases; unmatched junction nucleotides: 4. This CDR3 is built from 15 residues. Germline loops: CDR1 SGDLS, CDR2 YYNGEE. CDR3 residues: CASSGGLAGVETQYF. Written as DNA, the CDR3 is TGTGCCAGCAGCGGAGGACTAGCGGGAGTGGAGACCCAGTACTTC. The full variable domain, in which reference TRBV9 and TRBJ2-5 provide the parts outside the CDR3, is DSGVTQTPKHLITATGQRVTLRCSPRSGDLSVYWYQQSLDQGLQFLIQYYNGEERAKGNILERFSAQQFPDLHSELNLSSLELGDSALYFCASSGGLAGVETQYFGPGTRLLVL.

Remarks on this clonotype: Its ends do not fully match the called genes, so a read error is possible. The genes are TRBV18 and TRBJ2-4; D is tentatively TRBD1 or TRBD2 (5 bases each). Germline V gives CDR1 KGHSH, CDR2 LQKENI. CDR3 size: 16 residues. The CDR3 here is CANSRADGTRTNTQYF. As DNA, the CDR3 is TGTGCCAACTCACGGGCGGACGGGACCAGAACGAACACTCAGTACTTC.

The rearrangement joins TRBV5-1 to TRBJ2-3, with 15 nucleotides matching TRBD2. Germline V gene lookup returns CDR1 SGHRS and CDR2 YFSETQ. CDR3 size: 16 residues. V gave up 3 bases and J gave up 3 bases; unmatched junction bases: 2. DNA of the CDR3: TGCGCCAGCAGCTGGACTAGCGGGGGGGCGACAGATACGCAGTATTTT. It is translated as CASSWTSGGATDTQYF. Combining the CDR3 with reference TRBV5-1 and TRBJ2-3 gives the whole variable domain KAGVTQTPRYLIKTRGQQVTLSCSPISGHRSVSWYQQTPGQGLQFLFEYFSETQRNKGNFPGRFSGRQFSNSRSEMNVSTLELGDSALYLCASSWTSGGATDTQYFGPGTRLTVL.

The chain links TRBV11-3 to TRBJ2-5, with TRBD1 identical over 7 bases. The V segment lost 3 bases and the J segment 3 bases; nucleotides outside the gene matches: 4. Germline CDR1 SGHNT, CDR2 YENEEA. This CDR3 has 14 amino acids. The CDR3 sequence is CASSFGQAEETQYF. DNA of the CDR3: TGTGCCAGCAGCTTTGGACAGGCGGAAGAGACCCAGTACTTC.

The V and J genes are TRBV18 and TRBJ2-7; a possible D gene is TRBD1 (7 bases). The germline V and J ends were trimmed by 6 bases and 2 bases, with 17 bases remaining between them. Germline-derived CDR1 and CDR2 are KGHSH and LQKENI. This CDR3 region has 15 residues. Here the CDR3 DNA reads TGTGCCAGCTCTTCCAGGGGGGACGGACCCTACGAGCAGTACTTC. This gives the protein CASSSRGDGPYEQYF. Full variable domain (remainder filled in from reference TRBV18 and TRBJ2-7): NAGVMQNPRHLVRRRGQEARLRCSPMKGHSHVYWYRQLPEEGLKFMVYLQKENIIDESGMPKERFSAEFPKEGPSILRIQQVVRGDSAAYFCASSSRGDGPYEQYFGPGTRLTVT.

This clonotype has ten or more counts. This sequence joins TRBV2 and TRBJ1-1; a weak D match, TRBD1 (5 bases). Germline V CDR1 and CDR2: SNHLY, FYNNEI. The CDR3 totals 13 residues. Trimming took 0 bases from V and 11 from J, leaving 13 bases between them. CDR3: CASSEARGGSAFF. The CDR3 DNA reads as TGTGCCAGCAGTGAAGCTCGGGGGGGTTCGGCTTTCTTT.

This clonotype was found a few times. The gene calls are TRBV13 and TRBJ1-4; maybe TRBD1 (5 bases). This CDR3 contains 14 residues. Germline lookup yields CDR1 PRHDT and CDR2 FYEKMQ (reference sequence). The ends were cut back, 7 bases at V and 6 bases at J, with 15 bases in the middle. The CDR3 loop is CASTFSDRDEKLFF. The CDR3 DNA reads as TGTGCCAGCACATTTTCCGACAGAGATGAAAAACTGTTTTTT.

The chain combines TRBV23-1 with TRBJ2-3; tentatively, D is TRBD1 or TRBD2 (6 bases each). TRBV23-1 is noted as an ORF with a role that remains uncertain. This CDR3 region has 17 residues. V lost 1 base to trimming and J lost 0 bases, with 14 bases between them. CDR3 region: CASSQWRGKCSTDTQYF. In DNA form, the CDR3 reads TGCGCCAGCAGTCAATGGAGGGGGAAGTGTAGCACAGATACGCAGTATTTT.

The rearrangement links TRBV6-6 to TRBJ1-1; 8 bases line up with TRBD1. The CDR3 spans 15 residues. V lost 2 bases, J lost 1 base, and 3 bases stayed unmatched. Germline V gene data show CDR1 as MNHNY and CDR2 as SVGAGI (reference sequence). The chain's CDR3 is CASSYPTGANTEAFF. The CDR3 DNA reads TGTGCCAGCAGTTACCCGACAGGGGCGAACACTGAAGCTTTCTTT.

This clonotype was observed a single time. The chain's CDR3 is CASSVGAGQYSTDTQYF. Here the CDR3 DNA reads TGTGCCAGCAGCGTAGGGGCGGGACAGTATAGCACAGATACGCAGTATTTT. The genes are TRBV9 and TRBJ2-3, with D possibly TRBD1 on 7 matching bases. CDR1 is SGDLS and CDR2 is YYNGEE in the germline V gene. V lost 0 bases, J lost 0 bases, and 14 bases lay in between. The CDR3 runs to 17 residues.

V usage is TRBV5-1 and J usage is TRBJ2-5; 7 positions agree with TRBD1. The CDR3 totals 15 residues. Germline assignment: CDR1 SGHRS and CDR2 YFSETQ. V lost 1 base, J lost 2 bases, and 5 bases stayed unmatched. The CDR3 coding sequence is TGCGCCAGCAGCTTGAGCTGGACAGGACAAGAGACCCAGTACTTC. This encodes CASSLSWTGQETQYF.

This clonotype was detected only a few times. The gene calls are TRBV9 and TRBJ1-4; TRBD1 is a possible D gene (5 bases). There are 15 residues in the CDR3. Germline V lookup: CDR1 SGDLS, CDR2 YYNGEE. Trimming removed 4 bases from V and 6 bases from J, with 16 bases in between. In DNA form, the CDR3 reads TGTGCCAGCAGCCCCACGGGAGGGGCGCATGAAAAACTGTTTTTT. This encodes CASSPTGGAHEKLFF.

A few counts support this clonotype. The chain combines TRBV10-3 with TRBJ1-2; D uncertain. Trimming shortened V by 3 bases and J by 4 bases, and 9 bases separated the two germline ends. The CDR3 extends over 13 amino acids. Germline assignment: CDR1 ENHRY and CDR2 SYGVKD. The chain's CDR3 is CAISEGGLYGYTF. The CDR3 nucleotides are TGTGCCATCAGTGAAGGTGGTCTCTATGGCTACACCTTC.

This clonotype ranks as medium-sized (0.01 to 0.1%). The CDR3 DNA follows: TGTGCCAGCAGTGTCACAGGGAAGCAGTACTTC. Protein product: CASSVTGKQYF. The chain is built from TRBV28 and TRBJ2-7, with D possibly TRBD1 on 6 matching bases. Germline CDR1 reads MDHEN; CDR2 reads SYDVKM. The CDR3 totals 11 residues. Trimming took 5 bases from V and 8 from J, leaving 10 bases between them.

This chain links TRBV6-5 with TRBJ1-4; 10 positions agree with TRBD1. Germline CDR1 reads MNHEY; CDR2 reads SVGAGI. Trimming cost V 6 bases and J 10 bases; bases outside gene matches: 11. This CDR3 spans 15 amino acids. DNA of the CDR3: TGTGCCAGCAGGAGAATGGACAGGGGGTCGGTAAAACTGTTTTTT. As protein: CASRRMDRGSVKLFF.

This clonotype showed up just a few times. This chain uses TRBV20-1 with TRBJ2-7; tentative D call: TRBD1 (6 bases). The CDR3 length is 16 residues. V was trimmed by 0 bases and J by 3 bases, leaving 18 bases between them. Germline CDR1 reads DFQATT; CDR2 reads SNEGSKA (reference sequence). The CDR3 bases are TGCAGTGCTAGAGATCCGGACCTAAAAGGGGGCTACGAGCAGTACTTC. Its protein is CSARDPDLKGGYEQYF.

This clonotype came up a few times. The V call is TRBV7-3, the J call TRBJ2-2, with D hard to call. Germline V gene lookup returns CDR1 SGHTA and CDR2 FQGTGA. Trimming took 0 bases from V and 4 from J, leaving 3 bases between them. The CDR3 extends over 13 amino acids. This CDR3 reads CASSLTRTGELFF. The DNA for the CDR3 is TGTGCCAGCAGCTTAACCCGCACCGGGGAGCTGTTTTTT.

The chain uses TRBV7-9 and TRBJ1-5, with TRBD1 matching over 8 bases. V lost 5 bases, J lost 5 bases, and 2 bases stayed unmatched. The CDR3 covers 13 residues. Germline CDR1 SEHNR, CDR2 FQNEAQ (reference sequence). The CDR3 is CASSKTGDQPQHF. CDR3 nucleotides: TGTGCCAGCAGCAAGACAGGGGATCAGCCCCAGCATTTT.

V is TRBV6-5 and J is TRBJ2-1, with D tentatively TRBD1 (6 bases). This CDR3 is built from 16 residues. Trimming stripped 6 bases from V and 6 bases from J, with 21 bases between. Germline CDR1 MNHEY, CDR2 SVGAGI. This chain's CDR3 is CASRPTNREGGNEQFF. The CDR3 DNA sequence: TGTGCCAGCAGACCAACTAACAGGGAAGGCGGCAATGAGCAGTTCTTC.

This clonotype was recorded a few times. The chain recombines TRBV10-3 with TRBJ2-7, with a possible D match to TRBD1 (5 bases). This CDR3 comprises 15 residues. Trimming left V 0 bases short and J 1 base short, with 10 bases between. Germline loops: CDR1 ENHRY, CDR2 SYGVKD. The CDR3 sequence is CAISESGAASYEQYF. CDR3 sequence (DNA): TGTGCCATCAGTGAGTCAGGGGCTGCATCCTACGAGCAGTACTTC.